The 32 T cell receptor beta chains presented below share a single source sample, sequenced in a study of long-term antiretroviral therapy in people with HIV. The assay used was immunoSEQ (version v3.0), run at survey level. Libraries were prepared by immunoSEQ multiplex PCR; TCRdb keeps only in-frame clonotypes and omits some of them. The repertoire holds more than 20,000 clones, around 85% seen once, with about 9.2% in the top ten. Sequencing used unsorted PBMCs, obtained 2.3 years after starting antiretroviral therapy. The receptors stem from a middle-aged man with HIV.

V usage is TRBV7-8 and J usage is TRBJ1-3, with 11 bases aligning to TRBD1. The CDR3 is made up of 17 amino acids. J gave up 3 bases and V 5 bases, and 9 bases lay outside the gene matches. CDR1 SGHVS and CDR2 FQNEAQ come from the germline V gene. This CDR3 reads CASSVKDRGLGGNTIYF. CDR3 nucleotide sequence: TGTGCCAGCAGCGTAAAGGACAGGGGGCTGGGTGGAAACACCATATATTTT.

The chain combines TRBV5-1 with TRBJ2-2; no clear D. The V end was cut by 4 bases, the J end by 6 bases, with 16 bases between. The length of the CDR3 is 15 residues. CDR1 is SGHRS, CDR2 YFSETQ, per germline. CDR3 nucleotide sequence: TGCGCCAGCAGCATCACCTTTAGTAGTGCCGGGGAGCTGTTTTTT. Translating it yields CASSITFSSAGELFF. Complete variable domain (other parts from reference TRBV5-1 and TRBJ2-2): KAGVTQTPRYLIKTRGQQVTLSCSPISGHRSVSWYQQTPGQGLQFLFEYFSETQRNKGNFPGRFSGRQFSNSRSEMNVSTLELGDSALYLCASSITFSSAGELFFGEGSRLTVL.

The V gene is TRBV7-9, the J gene TRBJ2-5; D is possibly TRBD1 or TRBD2 (6 bases each). Germline CDR1 SEHNR, CDR2 FQNEAQ (reference sequence). Trimming left V 7 bases short and J 5 bases short, with 11 bases between. The CDR3 is made up of 12 amino acids. The CDR3 nucleotides are TGTGCCAGCACGGGGGCGGAGGAGACCCAGTACTTC. It translates to CASTGAEETQYF.

The chain recombines TRBV15 with TRBJ2-1, with D possibly TRBD2 on 5 matching bases. Germline assignment: CDR1 LNHNV and CDR2 YYDKDF (reference sequence). The V gene lost 4 bases and the J gene lost 4 bases, with 11 bases spanning the gap. CDR3 length equals 14 residues. The CDR3 loop is CATSIGRGYNEQFF. CDR3 nucleotide sequence: TGTGCCACCAGCATAGGGCGAGGGTACAATGAGCAGTTCTTC. The full variable domain, with the rest looked up from reference TRBV15 and TRBJ2-1, is DAMVIQNPRYQVTQFGKPVTLSCSQTLNHNVMYWYQQKSSQAPKLLFHYYDKDFNNEADTPDNFQSRRPNTSFCFLDIRSPGLGDTAMYLCATSIGRGYNEQFFGPGTRLTVL.

This sequence joins TRBV18 and TRBJ1-4; a possible D gene is TRBD1 (5 bases). Germline V gene data show CDR1 as KGHSH and CDR2 as LQKENI. The CDR3 length is 15 residues. The ends were cut back, 3 bases at V and 4 bases at J, with 12 bases in the middle. The CDR3 DNA follows: TGTGCCAGCTCACCTGGGACTTGGGGTAATGAAAAACTGTTTTTT. It specifies CASSPGTWGNEKLFF. Complete variable domain (other parts from reference TRBV18 and TRBJ1-4): NAGVMQNPRHLVRRRGQEARLRCSPMKGHSHVYWYRQLPEEGLKFMVYLQKENIIDESGMPKERFSAEFPKEGPSILRIQQVVRGDSAAYFCASSPGTWGNEKLFFGSGTQLSVL.

This clone was detected only once. The chain carries TRBV6-6 and TRBJ2-7; 10 nucleotides line up with TRBD1. CDR3 size: 16 residues. V was clipped by 2 bases and J by 4 bases; unmatched bases: 8. Germline-derived CDR1 and CDR2 are MNHNY and SVGAGI (reference sequence). Here the CDR3 reads CASSYLGQGESYEQYF. CDR3 nucleotide sequence: TGTGCCAGCAGTTACCTTGGACAGGGGGAATCGTACGAGCAGTACTTC.

The table lists this clone with a count of one. The V gene is TRBV19, the J gene TRBJ1-1; 7 bases agree with TRBD1. Trimming took 6 bases from V and 0 from J; bases not matched to a gene: 4. Germline CDR1 is LNHDA and CDR2 is SQIVND (reference sequence). CDR3 size: 14 residues. DNA of the CDR3: TGTGCCAGTAGCGAGGGACAGTTGAACACTGAAGCTTTCTTT. It translates to CASSEGQLNTEAFF.

The rearrangement joins TRBV2 to TRBJ2-1, with D possibly matching TRBD1 (6 bases). The CDR3 is 17 residues long. V lost 2 bases and J lost 0, with 14 bases in between. Looked up from germline, CDR1 is SNHLY and CDR2 is FYNNEI. The CDR3 DNA follows: TGTGCCAGCAGTGAAACAGGGTCCTCGAGCTCCTACAATGAGCAGTTCTTC. Translating it yields CASSETGSSSSYNEQFF.

This chain joins TRBV25-1 and TRBJ2-5, with TRBD1 matching 7 bases. V lost 4 bases to trimming and J lost 3 bases; unmatched junction nucleotides: 11. Germline V lookup: CDR1 MGHDK, CDR2 SYGVNS. The CDR3 totals 16 residues. CDR3 loop: CASSGRRSQGKETQYF. The CDR3 nucleotides are TGTGCCAGCAGTGGCCGTAGGTCACAGGGGAAAGAGACCCAGTACTTC.

This sequence joins TRBV5-6 and TRBJ1-1, with 7 positions matching TRBD1. Looked up from germline, CDR1 is SGHDT and CDR2 is YYEEEE. The CDR3 runs 15 residues. V was pared by 2 bases and J by 0 bases, with 4 bases of the junction left unmatched. The CDR3 here is CASSFGTVMNTEAFF. CDR3 bases: TGTGCCAGCAGCTTTGGGACAGTGATGAACACTGAAGCTTTCTTT.

This chain uses TRBV10-2 with TRBJ1-2; the D gene is possibly TRBD1 (6 bases). Looked up from germline, CDR1 is WSHSY and CDR2 is SAAADI. This CDR3 has 14 amino acids. The V and J ends lost 6 bases and 6 bases respectively, with 17 bases between them. CDR3 sequence: CASRLDSGINGYTF. The CDR3 DNA is TGCGCCAGCAGATTGGACAGCGGGATTAATGGCTACACCTTC.

This sequence joins TRBV5-5 and TRBJ2-5, with D perhaps assigned TRBD1 or TRBD2 (5 bases each). V shed 4 bases and J shed 1 base, with 14 bases lying between them. Germline loops: CDR1 SGHKS, CDR2 YYEKEE (reference sequence). The CDR3 length is 15 residues. The CDR3 loop reads CASSQGPTRQETQYF. CDR3 nucleotide sequence: TGTGCCAGCAGCCAGGGACCGACGCGCCAAGAGACCCAGTACTTC.

The chain carries TRBV1 and TRBJ2-3; the table's D call, TRBD1, has no DNA check behind it. TRBV1 is described as a pseudogene. The CDR3 totals 15 residues. The CDR3 coding sequence is TGCACCAGCAGCCTCAGGTTCGTTTTTGGAGATACGCAGTATTTT. This translates into CTSSLRFVFGDTQYF.

The chain joins TRBV25-1 to TRBJ1-5; maybe TRBD1 (5 bases). Trimming removed 8 bases from V and 3 bases from J, with 14 bases in between. Germline lookup yields CDR1 MGHDK and CDR2 SYGVNS. The CDR3 totals 14 residues. DNA of the CDR3: TGTGCCAGCCCTCACAGGAGACTCAATCAGCCCCAGCATTTT. Translated: CASPHRRLNQPQHF.

The rearrangement joins TRBV30 to TRBJ2-6, with 11 bases matching TRBD1. This CDR3 has 18 residues. CDR1 and CDR2 (germline): GTSNPN, SVGIG (reference sequence). The V segment lost 5 bases and the J segment 0 bases; nucleotides outside the gene matches: 9. CDR3 nucleotide sequence: TGTGCCTGGGCCGGGACCGGGACAGGGGGCTCTGGGGCCAACGTCCTGACTTTC. Translation: CAWAGTGTGGSGANVLTF.

The chain employs TRBV5-1 and TRBJ1-5; D call uncertain. From germline, CDR1 is SGHRS and CDR2 YFSETQ. The germline V and J ends were trimmed by 4 bases and 6 bases, with 11 bases remaining between them. This CDR3 has 13 amino acids. The CDR3 here is CASSPPEGQPQHF. In DNA, the CDR3 is TGCGCCAGCAGCCCCCCTGAAGGTCAGCCCCAGCATTTT.

The V call is TRBV5-6, the J call TRBJ2-3; 7 positions agree with TRBD2. The CDR3 sequence is 15 residues long. Germline V gene sequence: CDR1 SGHDT, CDR2 YYEEEE. V lost 0 bases to trimming and J lost 2 bases; unmatched junction nucleotides: 3. The CDR3 protein is CASSLGGGFTDTQYF. CDR3 DNA sequence: TGTGCCAGCAGCTTGGGGGGAGGGTTCACAGATACGCAGTATTTT.

The rearrangement links TRBV7-9 to TRBJ2-5; tentatively, D is TRBD1 or TRBD2 (5 bases each). The J call may be faulty, since TRBJ2-7 better matches the DNA end. The CDR3 is 16 residues long. Germline V gene sequence: CDR1 SEHNR, CDR2 FQNEAQ (reference sequence). In DNA form, the CDR3 reads TGTGCCAGCAGCTTAGGGGTGGGGGAAGTCCGGTACGAGCAGTACTTC. Translation gives CASSLGVGEVRYEQYF.

The chain links TRBV5-3 to TRBJ2-7; D possibly corresponds to TRBD1 (5 bases). TRBV5-3 is an ORF for which the function is uncertain. Trimming took off 3 bases at V and 4 bases at J, with 14 bases between the two ends. This CDR3 has 14 amino acids. The CDR3 loop reads CARSSQWGWYEQYF. CDR3 bases: TGTGCCAGAAGCTCGCAGTGGGGCTGGTACGAGCAGTACTTC.

The chain links TRBV19 to TRBJ1-1; 8 nucleotides line up with TRBD1. Germline V CDR1 and CDR2: LNHDA, SQIVND (reference sequence). With V trimmed by 4 bases and J by 4 bases, 2 bases remained unmatched. The CDR3 sequence is 13 residues long. CDR3 nucleotides: TGTGCCAGTAGTAGGACAGGGCGCACTGAAGCTTTCTTT. This sequence encodes CASSRTGRTEAFF.

The chain couples TRBV6-1 to TRBJ1-6; a possible D gene is TRBD1 (5 bases). This CDR3 has 15 residues. V lost 10 bases and J 7 bases, leaving 20 bases between the germline ends. CDR1 and CDR2 (germline): MNHNS, SASEGT. CDR3 residues: CAITAGGSGNSPLHF. The CDR3 nucleotides are TGTGCCATAACGGCCGGGGGGAGTGGAAATTCACCCCTCCACTTT.

This clone was found once. The chain recombines TRBV13 with TRBJ2-7, with 13 bases fitting TRBD2. The CDR3 spans 16 residues. V dropped 5 bases and J dropped 4; count of bases not matched to a gene: 8. Germline V gene data show CDR1 as PRHDT and CDR2 as FYEKMQ (reference sequence). The CDR3 reads CASSLGLAGVTYEQYF. In DNA, the CDR3 is TGTGCCAGCAGCCTCGGACTAGCGGGAGTTACGTACGAGCAGTACTTC.

This clone appeared once. The V and J genes are TRBV29-1 and TRBJ2-3, with TRBD1 identical over 10 bases. The CDR3 has 14 amino acids. Germline V gene sequence: CDR1 SQVTM, CDR2 ANQGSEA. V gave up 7 bases and J gave up 6 bases; unmatched junction bases: 10. In nucleotides, the CDR3 is TGCAGCGCTGGGACAGGGGTGGCGGAGGATACGCAGTATTTT. This gives the protein CSAGTGVAEDTQYF.

This chain links TRBV20-1 with TRBJ2-1; the D is unclear. The CDR3 has 11 amino acids. Trimming shortened V by 0 bases and J by 7 bases, and 4 bases separated the two germline ends. CDR1 and CDR2 from the germline V gene are DFQATT and SNEGSKA (reference sequence). Written as DNA, the CDR3 is TGCAGTGCTAGAGATCCGAATGAGCAGTTCTTC. This codes for CSARDPNEQFF.

J is TRBJ2-7 and V is TRBV7-6, with D tentatively TRBD2 (7 bases). V dropped 5 bases and J dropped 4 bases, with 18 bases sitting between them. In germline, CDR1 is SGHVS, CDR2 FNYEAQ. The CDR3 is 15 residues long. The CDR3: CASSQGAGAFYEQYF. Written as DNA, the CDR3 is TGTGCCAGCAGCCAAGGGGCGGGGGCATTTTACGAGCAGTACTTC.

The genes are TRBV27 and TRBJ1-1; unclear D gene. The CDR3 spans 13 residues. V lost 8 bases and J 3 bases, leaving 13 bases between the germline ends. Germline CDR1 MNHEY, CDR2 SMNVEV (reference sequence). The CDR3 region is CASCDGRDTEAFF. In nucleotides, the CDR3 is TGTGCCAGCTGTGACGGAAGGGACACTGAAGCTTTCTTT.

The J gene is TRBJ2-3, the V gene TRBV5-5; TRBD2 agrees at 15 bases. Germline V gene data show CDR1 as SGHKS and CDR2 as YYEKEE (reference sequence). CDR3 length equals 17 residues. The V segment lost 4 bases and the J segment 8 bases; nucleotides outside the gene matches: 11. The CDR3 sequence is CASSLRTSGGAYGTQYF. The CDR3 region has the DNA TGTGCCAGCAGCCTCAGGACTAGCGGGGGGGCCTACGGTACGCAGTATTTT.

There are a few counts of this clone. This rearrangement joins TRBV7-9 to TRBJ1-1; 9 bases agree with TRBD1. The germline V gene encodes CDR1 SEHNR and CDR2 FQNEAQ (reference sequence). V was clipped by 1 base and J by 7 bases; unmatched bases: 1. The CDR3 loop spans 13 amino acids. The DNA for the CDR3 is TGTGCCAGCAGCTTAGTGGGACAGGGTGAAGCTTTCTTT. It encodes CASSLVGQGEAFF.

This chain links TRBV18 with TRBJ1-4; unclear D gene. There are 16 residues in the CDR3. Germline-derived CDR1 and CDR2 are KGHSH and LQKENI. V was shortened by 0 bases and J by 0 bases, with 8 bases between the two germline ends. The CDR3 reads CASSPPETATNEKLFF. The CDR3 DNA is TGTGCCAGCTCACCACCGGAGACCGCAACTAATGAAAAACTGTTTTTT.

This sequence joins TRBV18 and TRBJ1-2; 9 bases are shared with TRBD1. The CDR3 consists of 15 residues. J was trimmed by 4 bases and V by 2 bases; bases with no gene match: 5. Germline lookup yields CDR1 KGHSH and CDR2 LQKENI. CDR3 region: CASSPRTGAAYGYTF. CDR3 nucleotides: TGTGCCAGCTCACCAAGGACAGGGGCCGCCTATGGCTACACCTTC.

This clone has more than one count but fewer than ten. This chain connects TRBV7-9 to TRBJ2-7; 8 bases fit TRBD1. With 5 bases clipped from V and 7 bases from J, the junction kept 7 bases outside the gene matches. CDR1 and CDR2 (germline): SEHNR, FQNEAQ (reference sequence). This CDR3 has 13 amino acids. CDR3 sequence: CASSPGQGNEQYF. The DNA for the CDR3 is TGTGCCAGCAGCCCCGGACAGGGCAATGAGCAGTACTTC. Full variable domain (missing parts from reference TRBV7-9 and TRBJ2-7): DTGVSQNPRHKITKRGQNVTFRCDPISEHNRLYWYRQTLGQGPEFLTYFQNEAQLEKSRLLSDRFSAERPKGSFSTLEIQRTEQGDSAMYLCASSPGQGNEQYFGPGTRLTVT.

This chain uses TRBV5-6 with TRBJ2-7, with TRBD1 as a possible D gene (6 bases). V lost 3 bases and J lost 0, with 10 bases in between. The CDR3 totals 14 residues. The germline V gene has CDR1 SGHDT and CDR2 YYEEEE. The chain's CDR3 is CASSSRDTSYEQYF. The CDR3 DNA sequence: TGTGCCAGCAGCTCCAGGGACACCTCCTACGAGCAGTACTTC.